This entry describes one T cell receptor (beta chain). The specificity of this receptor is unknown. Per-base qualities were not stored, and no clone one base away is much larger. TCRbeta CDR3 regions were amplified from genomic DNA by means of the immunoSEQ Assay, a bias-controlled multiplex PCR. The paper's data handling went like this. Nucleated cell counts per sample were estimated from amplification of reference gene primers within the assay. To quantify the absolute abundance of each unique TCRbeta CDR3 rearrangement, sequence reads were collapsed and filtered. For each sample, productive Simpson clonality was calculated by taking the square root of Simpson's diversity index across productive rearrangements. TCRdb provides this immuneACCESS table in a form limited to in-frame rearrangements. Some clones are lacking; in checked studies, under half of them reflect an unresolved V gene, and why the rest are absent is not known. D and trimming were read from the DNA, whereas the V and J calls and clone size are those reported in that table. Here the sample has more than 200,000 clones; approximately 81% occur a single time. The ten top clones hold around 4.2% of the sample.

The CDR3 contains 14 residues, cysteine and phenylalanine counted. Kept here is only the CDR3 DNA, which spans 42 bases and is read in frame from base 1. In the germline V gene (reference sequence), CDR1 corresponds to MNHEY and CDR2 to SMNVEV. V and J lose 1 base and 4 bases, and a span of 11 bases separates them. These data come from a study of blood T cell repertoires in COVID-19 (dated by TCRdb to 2020 to 2022). Study-level background: The collaborator samples originated in the United States, Italy and Spain and spanned the acute and convalescent phases of COVID-19. Where HLA class I and class II types were available, the types were taken from metadata supplied by the sample provider, not from assay-based typing. The repertoires were made available in a free public database intended to serve as a resource for research on the immune response to SARS-CoV-2. The sample metadata nearly always contained a de-identified subject ID, COVID-19 status, age in years and sex. The material from the prospective study consisted of cDNA or gDNA derived from T cells, B-cell-depleted T cells, or PBMCs. Deeply sampled blood TCRbeta repertoires from subjects exposed to, actively infected with, or recovered from COVID-19 were included in the dataset. Samples came from the ongoing ImmuneRACE study (first 160 participants) plus 1,254 subjects from 6 global collaborators. The investigation overall reported the following: How much clinical and demographic metadata was included differed by source and by participant, and the metadata was provided uncurated.

Whole blood was collected in K2EDTA tubes by collaborating institutions according to the institutions' own protocols. For TCRbeta analysis, collaborators shipped samples as frozen whole blood, isolated PBMCs, or DNA extracted from either of those sample types. The receptor comes from a man aged 55 to 70 with acute or convalescent COVID-19. The receptor chain draws on TRBV27 and TRBJ2-7, with TRBD2 as a weak D call on 5 bases. Sequenced: peripheral blood. The CDR3 region reads CASSLYPGFYEQYF. The DNA sequence is as follows: TGTGCCAGCAGTTTATACCCGGGATTTTACGAGCAGTACTTC.